What follows are 6 T cell receptor beta chains derived from one specimen sequenced in a study of OX40 agonist ivuxolimab in advanced cancers. Produced via immunoSEQ multiplex PCR; TCRdb's table is partial and in-frame only. The sample shows about 11,000 clones, 70% to 85% of them seen only once. The sequenced sample was CD4+ or CD8+ T cells sorted from blood, obtained in a trial of the OX40 agonist ivuxolimab. The receptors stem from an adult with an advanced solid tumor such as melanoma, head and neck, liver or kidney cancer.

J is TRBJ1-2 and V is TRBV19; no firm D call. Per the germline V gene, CDR1 is LNHDA and CDR2 is SQIVND (reference sequence). V was shortened by 7 bases and J by 6 bases, with 15 bases between the two germline ends. The CDR3 spans 13 residues. The CDR3 bases are TGTGCCAGTACCGAAAGGGCTCAGGATGGCTACACCTTC. Amino acids: CASTERAQDGYTF.

In its sample, this clone was seen a few times. The chain uses TRBV5-1 and TRBJ2-3; 9 bases align to TRBD1. Germline values: CDR1 SGHRS, CDR2 YFSETQ. With 3 bases clipped from V and 6 bases from J, the junction kept 11 bases outside the gene matches. The CDR3 runs to 16 residues. CDR3 nucleotide sequence: TGCGCCAGCAGCTGGGGGACAGGGACGGGCGTGGATACGCAGTATTTT. Amino acid sequence: CASSWGTGTGVDTQYF.

By sample share, this clone is medium-sized (0.01 to 0.1%). The chain joins TRBV2 to TRBJ2-5; D possibly corresponds to TRBD2 (5 bases). Germline loops: CDR1 SNHLY, CDR2 FYNNEI. CDR3 size: 13 residues. Trimming shortened V by 7 bases and J by 5 bases, and 14 bases separated the two germline ends. DNA for the CDR3: TGTGCCAGCATGGCGGGTCATCCGGAGACCCAGTACTTC. Translated, it gives CASMAGHPETQYF.

This clone was recorded only once. This chain joins TRBV6-6 and TRBJ1-5; 9 bases are shared with TRBD1. CDR3 length: 16 residues. Germline CDR1 reads MNHNY; CDR2 reads SVGAGI (reference sequence). With 5 bases clipped from V and 6 bases from J, the junction kept 11 bases outside the gene matches. For the CDR3, the DNA is TGTGCCAGCAGTCTCCGGGACAGGGATATCGGTCAGCCCCAGCATTTT. It encodes CASSLRDRDIGQPQHF.

This rearrangement joins TRBV5-1 to TRBJ2-7; 7 bases are shared with TRBD1. This CDR3 is 12 amino acids long. V was clipped by 4 bases and J by 7 bases; unmatched bases: 5. Per germline, CDR1 SGHRS and CDR2 YFSETQ. The CDR3 nucleotides read TGCGCCAGCAGCCCCGGACAGGAAGAGCAGTACTTC. Translation gives CASSPGQEEQYF.

This sequence joins TRBV15 and TRBJ2-6; unclear D gene. The CDR3 contains 15 residues. V was trimmed by 5 bases and J by 2 bases, leaving 10 bases between them. Looked up from germline, CDR1 is LNHNV and CDR2 is YYDKDF (reference sequence). Here the CDR3 reads CATSGVPTGANVLTF. The CDR3 DNA reads TGTGCCACCAGCGGAGTCCCCACTGGGGCCAACGTCCTGACTTTC.